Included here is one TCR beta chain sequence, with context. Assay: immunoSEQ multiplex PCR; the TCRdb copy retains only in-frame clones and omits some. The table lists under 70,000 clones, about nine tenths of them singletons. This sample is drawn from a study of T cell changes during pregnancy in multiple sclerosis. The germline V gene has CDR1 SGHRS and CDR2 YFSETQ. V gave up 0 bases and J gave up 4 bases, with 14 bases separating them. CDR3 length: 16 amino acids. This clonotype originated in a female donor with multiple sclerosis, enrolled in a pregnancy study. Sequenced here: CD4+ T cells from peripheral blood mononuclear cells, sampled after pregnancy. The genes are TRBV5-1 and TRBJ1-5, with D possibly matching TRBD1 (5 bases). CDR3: CASSLGGQGFNQPQHF. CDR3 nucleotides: TGCGCCAGCAGCTTGGGTGGGCAGGGCTTTAATCAGCCCCAGCATTTT.